Listed here are 6 T cell receptor beta chains from one sample, sequenced in a study of CD8+ T cells in alopecia areata. Noted treatment: oral pan-JAK inhibitor, 5-10 mg twice daily. cDNA prepared by RNA extraction and subsequent reverse transcription served as the template for sequencing. Clones were sequenced by immunoSEQ multiplex PCR, and TCRdb holds only the in-frame ones, with some missing. This sample has approximately 160,000 clones, with 60% to 75% found just once. The sequencing used CD4+ T cells sorted from blood, collected at week 24, from a patient treated with tofacitinib. The receptors here all came from a human donor with alopecia areata.

This clone was picked up a small number of times. The CDR3 DNA is TGTGCCAGCAGACCCTTCTCCAGAGAGACCCAGTACTTC. This translates into CASRPFSRETQYF. The rearrangement uses TRBV27 and TRBJ2-5; no clear D gene. The CDR3 covers 13 residues. Trimming removed 6 bases at V and 4 bases at J, with 12 bases between. Germline V lookup: CDR1 MNHEY, CDR2 SMNVEV (reference sequence).

The chain carries TRBV10-3 and TRBJ1-2; 8 bases map to TRBD1. V lost 6 bases, J lost 7 bases, and 10 bases stayed unmatched. This CDR3 contains 14 residues. The germline V gene encodes CDR1 ENHRY and CDR2 SYGVKD. The chain's CDR3 is CAIRRQGTGFGYTF. The CDR3 nucleotides are TGTGCCATCAGACGACAGGGGACGGGTTTTGGCTACACCTTC.

This clone came up a few times. The chain joins TRBV19 to TRBJ1-6; 7 bases line up with TRBD1. J lost 8 bases, V lost 6 bases, and 10 bases had no gene match. The CDR3 runs to 15 residues. Germline CDR1 is LNHDA and CDR2 is SQIVND (reference sequence). The CDR3 is CASRTTGRIDSPLHF. As DNA, the CDR3 is TGTGCCAGTAGGACGACAGGGAGAATCGATTCACCCCTCCACTTT.

This clone came up a few times. V gene TRBV7-2 combines with J gene TRBJ2-3; either TRBD1 or TRBD2 may supply D (5 bases each). Trimming stripped 5 bases from V and 6 bases from J, with 21 bases between. Germline-derived CDR1 and CDR2 are SGHTA and FQGNSA. CDR3 size: 16 residues. The chain's CDR3 is CASSPQGPATGDTQYF. In DNA, the CDR3 is TGTGCCAGCAGCCCCCAGGGCCCAGCCACGGGGGATACGCAGTATTTT.

The chain has TRBV9 and TRBJ2-5; possible D gene TRBD2, 6 bases. Germline V lookup: CDR1 SGDLS, CDR2 YYNGEE. The ends were cut back, 4 bases at V and 1 base at J, with 17 bases in the middle. The CDR3 totals 16 residues. The CDR3 here is CASSPYGGLGQETQYF. CDR3 in DNA: TGTGCCAGCAGCCCCTATGGGGGACTGGGCCAAGAGACCCAGTACTTC. The whole variable domain, remainder taken from reference TRBV9 and TRBJ2-5, is DSGVTQTPKHLITATGQRVTLRCSPRSGDLSVYWYQQSLDQGLQFLIQYYNGEERAKGNILERFSAQQFPDLHSELNLSSLELGDSALYFCASSPYGGLGQETQYFGPGTRLLVL.

V usage is TRBV4-2 and J usage is TRBJ2-5; D is unresolved. The V gene's germline CDR1 is LGHNA and CDR2 YNFKEQ. The CDR3 runs 13 residues. V was pared by 2 bases and J by 5 bases, with 9 bases between. CDR3 in amino acids: CASSQPDGETQYF. The CDR3 DNA reads as TGTGCCAGCAGCCAACCAGATGGGGAGACCCAGTACTTC.